This TCR beta chain was identified during a study of shared clonotypes between healthy human individuals. Using immunoSEQ multiplex PCR, the repertoire was profiled, and TCRdb retains in-frame clones only, with some absent. The data show roughly 700,000 clones, 80% to 95% seen once. With respect to this clone: Its target is not known.

Study-level results: The rarefaction results pointed to incomplete sorted-subset sequencing despite large depth.

There were no recent acute infections or vaccinations among the donors, who were healthy HIV-negative adults. The germline gives CDR1 ENHRY, CDR2 SYGVKD. Trimming removed 5 bases at V and 2 bases at J, with 15 bases between. CDR3 length equals 15 residues. Material for sequencing was memory CD8+ T cells from PBMCs. Subset indicated: CD45RO+ cells pooled with CCR7-negative TemRA cells. The receptor's source is a young man in good health. Some clones in this sample may be carry-over from other donors' samples. The gene calls are TRBV10-3 and TRBJ2-5, with D perhaps TRBD1 (6 bases). CDR3 coding DNA: TGTGCCATCAGTACCACACACAGGGTGCAAGAGACCCAGTACTTC. Amino acids: CAISTTHRVQETQYF.